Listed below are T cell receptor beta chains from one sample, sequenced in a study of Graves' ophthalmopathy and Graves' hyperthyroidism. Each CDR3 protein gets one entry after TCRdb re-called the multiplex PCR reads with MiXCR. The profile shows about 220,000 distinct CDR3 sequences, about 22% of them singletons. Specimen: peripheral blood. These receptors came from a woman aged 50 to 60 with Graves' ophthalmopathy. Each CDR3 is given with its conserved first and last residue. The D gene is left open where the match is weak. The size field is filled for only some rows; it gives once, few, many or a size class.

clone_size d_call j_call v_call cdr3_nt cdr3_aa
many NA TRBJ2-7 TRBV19 TGTGCCAGTAGTAACAGGGAAACTGCTGCCGAGCAGTACTTC CASSNRETAAEQYF
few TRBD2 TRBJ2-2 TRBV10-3 TGTGCCATCAGAGCGGGGGGGACCGGGGAGCTGTTTTTT CAIRAGGTGELFF
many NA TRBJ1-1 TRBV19 TGTGCCAGTACCCCAATTGCGGGGCCTGAAGCTTTCTTT CASTPIAGPEAFF
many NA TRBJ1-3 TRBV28 TGTGCCAGCAGCAGCCCCACCGTCGCTGGAAACACCATATATTTT CASSSPTVAGNTIYF
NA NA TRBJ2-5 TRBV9 TGTGCCAGCAGCGAGACAGGATGGGGTCAAGAGACCCAGTACTTC CASSETGWGQETQYF
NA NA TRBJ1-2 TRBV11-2 TGTGCCAGCAGCTTAGCGCAGAGTAACTATGGCTACAACTTC CASSLAQSNYGYNF
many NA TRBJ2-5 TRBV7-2 TGTGCCAGCAGCTTATTCTCTCGGACTAACCCAGAGACCCAGTACTTC CASSLFSRTNPETQYF
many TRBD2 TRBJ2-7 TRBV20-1 TGCAGTGCTAGAGATAACAGCGGGAGAGGTCAAGGCGAGCAGTACTTC CSARDNSGRGQGEQYF
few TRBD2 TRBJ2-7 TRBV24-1 TGTGCCACCAGTGATTGGACCCCCCCCCTGGCGCTAGCGGGCTACGAGCAGTACTTC CATSDWTPPLALAGYEQYF
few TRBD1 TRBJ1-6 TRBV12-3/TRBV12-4 TGTGCCAGCAGTCGACAGGGTCCAGGTTCATCCCTCCACTTT CASSRQGPGSSLHF
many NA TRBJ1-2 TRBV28 TGTGCCAGCAGCCCACAGGGAATGGCTGGCTACACCTTC CASSPQGMAGYTF
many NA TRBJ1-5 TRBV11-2 TGTGCCAGCAGCCCCCGGGGGGTTAATAGCAATCAGCCCCAGCATTTT CASSPRGVNSNQPQHF
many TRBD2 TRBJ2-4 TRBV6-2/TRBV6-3 TGTGCCAGCACCCCGACTAGCGGGAGTTGGTACTTC CASTPTSGSWYF
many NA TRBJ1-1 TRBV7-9 TGTGCCAGCAGCTTGACCGGGGGCTATACTGAAGCTTTCTTT CASSLTGGYTEAFF
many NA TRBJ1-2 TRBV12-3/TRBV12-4 TGTGCCAGCAGTTACGGACGGAATAACTATGGCTACACCTTC CASSYGRNNYGYTF
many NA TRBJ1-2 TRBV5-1 TGCGCCAGCAGTTCAGGGGACAACTATGGCTACACCTTC CASSSGDNYGYTF
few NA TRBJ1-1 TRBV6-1 TGTGCCAGCAGCAACAGGCTTGAAGCTTTCTTT CASSNRLEAFF
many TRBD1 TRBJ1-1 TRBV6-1 TGTGCCAGCAGAGTCCTGGGACAGGGGGTTTGGACTGAAGCTTTCTTT CASRVLGQGVWTEAFF
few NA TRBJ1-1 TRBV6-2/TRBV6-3 TGTGCCAGCAGTTACCCCGGACCCTTTGAAGCTTTCTTT CASSYPGPFEAFF
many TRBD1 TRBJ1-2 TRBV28 TGTGCCAGCAGTCCTCTTCGGGACAGGAGTTCTTTCTATGGCTACACCTTC CASSPLRDRSSFYGYTF